A single count supports the clone carrying this T cell receptor (beta chain). The antigen is undetermined. The data are from a study of shared clonotypes between healthy human individuals. Germline V gives CDR1 SGHAT, CDR2 FQDESV (reference sequence). V dropped 2 bases and J dropped 4 bases, with 10 bases sitting between them. There are 14 residues in the CDR3. Points from the study as a whole: When compared with the clonotypes that were shared by all four sorted-subset donors, the non-shared clonotypes turned out to have lower generation probabilities.

In the authors' workflow: Junction-only sequences produced by ImmunoSEQ had no quality scores, so filtering differed. Here immunoSEQ multiplex PCR was the method, and the copy in TCRdb shows in-frame clones only, minus some. V and J calls plus clone size are reproduced from that table; the DNA served to infer D and trimming. The sample includes approximately 1,500,000 clones, roughly 98% seen only once; the top ten take less than 0.55%. What was sequenced was naive CD4+ T cells sorted from blood. Subset here: CD45RA+ positively selected. This TCR was recovered from a man aged 30 to 39 in good health. The rearrangement uses TRBV11-1 and TRBJ2-3; possibly TRBD1 for D (5 bases). The CDR3 sequence is CASSLSRAADTQYF. As DNA, the CDR3 is TGTGCCAGCAGCTTAAGCAGGGCCGCAGATACGCAGTATTTT. Variable domain in full (rest from reference TRBV11-1 and TRBJ2-3): EAEVAQSPRYKITEKSQAVAFWCDPISGHATLYWYRQILGQGPELLVQFQDESVVDDSQLPKDRFSAERLKGVDSTLKIQPAELGDSAMYLCASSLSRAADTQYFGPGTRLTVL.